The source of this T cell receptor (beta chain) is a study of T-cell reconstitution after alpha-beta-depleted transplantation in children. The study's findings and limits: As was reported, about two months after transplant, alpha-beta T cells came from several hundred expanded graft clones. Fresh T-cell production supplied most of the T-cell counts and diversity seen one year after transplant. Diversity of TCRbeta at day 60 was high in some patients, arising from surviving recipient T cells and thymic progenitors.

Comments on this clonotype: Its target is not known.

The germline V gene encodes CDR1 MNHEY and CDR2 SMNVEV (reference sequence). This CDR3 has 14 amino acids. V shed 5 bases and J shed 2 bases, with 13 bases lying between them. Unique molecular identifiers featured in how the TCRbeta library was prepared. TCRdb fed the PCR reads into MiXCR, producing one record per CDR3 protein. The sample carries some 81,000 distinct CDR3 sequences, 13% to 15% recorded once. This sequence originates from a male patient aged 2-15 years who had a stem cell transplant for acute lymphoblastic leukemia, so the T cells may come from the graft donor. The chain joins TRBV27 to TRBJ2-7; D tentatively fits TRBD1 or TRBD2 (5 bases each). Sequencing was performed on PBMCs, mostly from graft donor cells, taken 180 days after TCRalphabeta/CD19-depleted stem cell transplant. CDR3 nucleotides: TGTGCCAGCAGTCTCGGGACGACTGCCTACGAGCAGTACTTC. Its protein is CASSLGTTAYEQYF.